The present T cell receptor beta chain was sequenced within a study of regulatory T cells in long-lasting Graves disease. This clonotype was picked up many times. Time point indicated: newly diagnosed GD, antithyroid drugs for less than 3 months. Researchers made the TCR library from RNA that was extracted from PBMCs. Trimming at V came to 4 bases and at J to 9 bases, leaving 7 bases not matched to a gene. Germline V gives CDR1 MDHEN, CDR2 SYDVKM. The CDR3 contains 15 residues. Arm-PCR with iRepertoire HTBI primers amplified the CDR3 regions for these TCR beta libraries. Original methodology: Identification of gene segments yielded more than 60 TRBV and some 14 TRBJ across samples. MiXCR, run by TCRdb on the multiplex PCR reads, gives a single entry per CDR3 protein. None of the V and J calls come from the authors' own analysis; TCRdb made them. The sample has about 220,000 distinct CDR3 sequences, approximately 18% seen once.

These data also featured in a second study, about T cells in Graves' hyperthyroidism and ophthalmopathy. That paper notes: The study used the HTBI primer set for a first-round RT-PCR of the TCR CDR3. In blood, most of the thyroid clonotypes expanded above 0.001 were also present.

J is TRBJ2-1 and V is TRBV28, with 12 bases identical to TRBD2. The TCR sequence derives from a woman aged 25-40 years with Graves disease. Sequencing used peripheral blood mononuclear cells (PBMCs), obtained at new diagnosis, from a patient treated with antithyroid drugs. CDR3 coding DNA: TGTGCCAGCAGTTCTAGCGGGAGGGCCTTGGGTGAGCAGTTCTTC. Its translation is CASSSSGRALGEQFF.